Following are 7 T cell receptor beta chains from one sample sequenced in a study of blood T cell repertoires in COVID-19. Some clones are missing from TCRdb's copy, which holds only in-frame ones; the method was immunoSEQ multiplex PCR. Here the sample spans a few hundred thousand clones, nearly 90% being singletons. Input material: peripheral blood. The receptors stem from a woman aged 40 to 49 with COVID-19, enrolled during active disease.

V gene TRBV20-1 combines with J gene TRBJ1-4; D might be TRBD1 (5 bases). Looked up from germline, CDR1 is DFQATT and CDR2 is SNEGSKA (reference sequence). V was clipped by 7 bases and J by 5 bases, with 8 bases between them. This CDR3 comprises 11 residues. The CDR3 sequence is CSGEGNEKLFF. As DNA, the CDR3 is TGCAGTGGGGAGGGGAATGAAAAACTGTTTTTT.

The V gene is TRBV7-9, the J gene TRBJ1-6, with 8 bases aligning to TRBD1. V lost 5 bases, J lost 8 bases, and 14 bases stayed unmatched. This CDR3 contains 17 residues. Germline CDR1 reads SEHNR; CDR2 reads FQNEAQ (reference sequence). Written as DNA, the CDR3 is TGTGCCAGCAGCCGGCCACCTTCCGGGACAGGAGATTCACCCCTCCACTTT. It translates to CASSRPPSGTGDSPLHF.

In its sample, this clone was seen once. CDR3 amino acids: CASSQRQGQETQYF. Here the CDR3 DNA reads TGTGCCAGCAGCCAAAGACAGGGTCAAGAGACCCAGTACTTC. This chain joins TRBV28 and TRBJ2-5; 7 bases are a match to TRBD1. V was clipped by 6 bases and J by 2 bases; unmatched bases: 6. Germline V gives CDR1 MDHEN, CDR2 SYDVKM. This CDR3 is built from 14 residues.

The chain recombines TRBV5-1 with TRBJ2-3; D remains ambiguous. Trimming removed 6 bases from V and 2 bases from J, with 10 bases in between. Germline V gives CDR1 SGHRS, CDR2 YFSETQ. The CDR3 is 13 amino acids. The chain's CDR3 is CASNQDYTDTQYF. Written as DNA, the CDR3 is TGCGCCAGCAACCAGGATTACACAGATACGCAGTATTTT.

This chain joins TRBV7-9 and TRBJ2-7, with TRBD1 identical over 8 bases. Germline lookup yields CDR1 SEHNR and CDR2 FQNEAQ (reference sequence). Trimming took 5 bases from V and 5 from J; bases not matched to a gene: 8. The CDR3 runs to 14 residues. The CDR3 bases are TGTGCCAGCAGCCCTGTTGCAGGGGGCGACGAGCAGTACTTC. It translates to CASSPVAGGDEQYF.

The CDR3 here is CATSRGTSGRTDTQYF. CDR3 bases: TGTGCCACCAGCAGGGGGACTAGCGGACGCACAGATACGCAGTATTTT. V gene TRBV15 combines with J gene TRBJ2-3, with 11 bases aligning to TRBD2. Germline V gene data show CDR1 as LNHNV and CDR2 as YYDKDF (reference sequence). The CDR3 length is 16 residues. Trimming at V came to 3 bases and at J to 1 base, leaving 3 bases not matched to a gene.

The chain links TRBV18 to TRBJ1-1; TRBD1 aligns across 9 bases. The CDR3 sequence is 17 residues long. The germline CDR1 and CDR2 sequences are KGHSH and LQKENI. The V segment lost 5 bases and the J segment 5 bases; nucleotides outside the gene matches: 15. DNA for the CDR3: TGTGCCAGCTCATCAAAACACCGACAGGGGGGGGGAACTGAAGCTTTCTTT. The encoded protein is CASSSKHRQGGGTEAFF.